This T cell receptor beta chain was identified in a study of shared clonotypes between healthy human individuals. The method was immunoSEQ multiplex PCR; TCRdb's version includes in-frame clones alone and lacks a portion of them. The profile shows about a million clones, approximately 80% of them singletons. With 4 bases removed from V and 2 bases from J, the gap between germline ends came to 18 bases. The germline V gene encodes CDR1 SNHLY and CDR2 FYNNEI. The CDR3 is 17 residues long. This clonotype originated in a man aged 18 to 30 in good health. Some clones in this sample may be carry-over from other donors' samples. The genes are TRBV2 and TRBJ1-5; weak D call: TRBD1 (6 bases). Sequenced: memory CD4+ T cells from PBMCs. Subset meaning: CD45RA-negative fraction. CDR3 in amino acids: CASSALGGQVGNQPQHF. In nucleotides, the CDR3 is TGTGCCAGCAGTGCTCTAGGGGGGCAGGTTGGCAATCAGCCCCAGCATTTT.